A selection of T cell receptor beta chains follows, all from one sample in a study of identical twins. TCRdb re-analysed the 5' RACE reads in MiXCR, keeping a single row per CDR3 protein. This sample has about 210,000 distinct CDR3 sequences, with around a tenth found just once. The sample consisted of memory (CD45RO+) T cells sorted from blood. The receptors derive from a woman in her late teens or twenties in good health. The CDR3 runs from the conserved cysteine through the conserved F or W. A D gene is named only where the DNA matches it firmly. Rows may omit the clone size; those that give it use once, few, many or a size class.

>TRBJ2-7|NA|TRBV7-3|NA
CASSPRSGFVYEQYF
TGTGCCAGCAGCCCCCGTTCCGGGTTCGTCTACGAGCAGTACTTC
>TRBJ2-1|once|TRBV7-2|NA
CASSLAPGEVNEQFF
TGTGCCAGCAGCTTAGCGCCGGGAGAAGTCAATGAGCAGTTCTTC
>TRBJ2-2|NA|TRBV14|NA
CASSQSGKLFF
TGTGCCAGCAGCCAATCCGGGAAGCTGTTTTTT
>TRBJ2-3|many|TRBV7-2|NA
CASSLNGMVADTQYF
TGTGCCAGCAGCTTAAACGGGATGGTCGCAGATACGCAGTATTTT
>TRBJ2-4|NA|TRBV12-3/TRBV12-4|NA
CASSLHAGVKNIQYF
TGTGCCAGCAGTTTACATGCAGGGGTCAAAAACATTCAGTACTTC
>TRBJ2-7|NA|TRBV20-1|TRBD1
CSASRDRNYEQYF
TGCAGTGCTAGTAGGGACAGGAACTACGAGCAGTACTTC
>TRBJ1-6|few|TRBV4-3|TRBD1
CASSRGQVYNSPLHF
TGCGCCAGCAGCCGAGGACAGGTTTATAATTCACCCCTCCACTTT
>TRBJ2-1|NA|TRBV30|NA
CAWREGGGNEQFF
TGTGCCTGGAGGGAAGGGGGGGGTAATGAGCAGTTCTTC
>TRBJ1-3|few|TRBV27|NA
CASSRAHSGNTIYF
TGTGCCAGCAGCCGGGCCCACTCTGGAAACACCATATATTTT
>TRBJ2-7|NA|TRBV27|NA
CASSLLVRSPEQYF
TGTGCCAGCAGTTTACTAGTGCGATCTCCCGAGCAGTACTTC
>TRBJ1-2|NA|TRBV10-3|TRBD1
CAMRTDRGPYGYTF
TGTGCCATGCGAACGGACAGGGGACCCTATGGCTACACCTTC
>TRBJ2-1|many|TRBV5-1|TRBD2
CASSRSGVGSNEQFF
TGCGCCAGCAGTCGTAGCGGGGTCGGGAGCAATGAGCAGTTCTTC
>TRBJ2-7|many|TRBV10-3|NA
CAIRGAQVYEQYF
TGTGCCATCAGGGGGGCACAGGTCTACGAGCAGTACTTC
>TRBJ2-2|few|TRBV2|TRBD2
CASTFGGGTGELFF
TGTGCCAGCACCTTCGGGGGGGGAACCGGGGAGCTGTTTTTT
>TRBJ2-1|NA|TRBV5-4|TRBD2
CASSTVAGGVNEQFF
TGTGCCAGCAGCACTGTAGCGGGAGGTGTCAATGAGCAGTTCTTC
>TRBJ1-3|few|TRBV12-3/TRBV12-4|NA
CASMRLSGNTIYF
TGTGCCAGCATGAGGCTCTCTGGAAACACCATATATTTT
>TRBJ2-2|many|TRBV7-9|TRBD2
CASSISTSTNTGELFF
TGTGCCAGCAGCATCTCGACTAGCACGAACACCGGGGAGCTGTTTTTT
>TRBJ2-7|few|TRBV7-6|NA
CASSLEGFSYEQYF
TGTGCCAGCAGCTTAGAAGGCTTCTCCTACGAGCAGTACTTC
>TRBJ1-1|NA|TRBV5-1|NA
CASSSVDGEAFF
TGCGCCAGCAGCTCGGTGGACGGAGAAGCTTTCTTT
>TRBJ2-6|few|TRBV3-1|NA
CASSRQQGANVLTF
TGTGCCAGCAGCCGTCAGCAGGGGGCCAACGTCCTGACTTTC
>TRBJ2-2|few|TRBV6-4|NA
CASSTLTGELFF
TGTGCCAGCAGTACCCTCACCGGGGAGCTGTTTTTT
>TRBJ2-1|NA|TRBV7-9|NA
CASSPIGGLTSGNEQFF
TGTGCCAGCAGCCCCATTGGGGGGCTGACCTCCGGCAATGAGCAGTTCTTC
>TRBJ1-4|few|TRBV29-1|TRBD1
CSVPGTANEKLFF
TGCAGCGTTCCCGGGACAGCGAATGAAAAACTGTTTTTT
>TRBJ2-2|few|TRBV28|NA
CASSTPSTGAGELFF
TGTGCCAGCAGCACCCCATCAACCGGGGCCGGGGAGCTGTTTTTT
>TRBJ2-3|few|TRBV10-1|NA
CASSAAADTQYF
TGCGCCAGCAGTGCAGCGGCAGATACGCAGTATTTT
>TRBJ2-7|NA|TRBV7-2|TRBD2
CASSASGVSSYEQYF
TGTGCCAGCAGCGCTAGCGGGGTGAGCTCCTACGAGCAGTACTTC
>TRBJ2-1|NA|TRBV6-1|NA
CASGQADQTKQFF
TGTGCCAGCGGGCAAGCGGACCAGACCAAGCAGTTCTTC
>TRBJ2-7|many|TRBV6-6|TRBD1
CASRPQGDEQYF
TGTGCCAGCAGGCCACAGGGGGACGAGCAGTACTTC
>TRBJ2-1|many|TRBV10-3|NA
CAIAEMGGEDEQFF
TGTGCCATCGCCGAGATGGGGGGTGAGGATGAGCAGTTCTTC
>TRBJ1-2|few|TRBV3-1|NA
CASRQSALYGYTF
TGTGCCAGCCGACAGTCCGCCCTATATGGCTACACCTTC